This T cell receptor (beta chain) was observed in a study of T cells after yellow fever vaccination. TCRdb fed the 5' RACE reads into MiXCR, producing one record per CDR3 protein. This table has around 500,000 distinct CDR3 sequences, about a fifth appearing once. At least ten counts were recorded for this clonotype. CDR3 size: 15 residues. Germline CDR1 reads MNHEY; CDR2 reads SVGEGT. V lost 2 bases and J lost 3, with 11 bases in between. This chain links TRBV6-2 or TRBV6-3 with TRBJ2-1; D is possibly TRBD1 or TRBD2 (5 bases each). The sequences come from PBMCs, collected less than 25 days after the first yellow fever vaccination. The sequence was obtained from a man aged 18 to 30 who received the YFV17D yellow fever vaccine. The CDR3 nucleotides read TGTGCCAGCAGTTACCGGGACCCCCACTACAATGAGCAGTTCTTC. Protein: CASSYRDPHYNEQFF.